This TCR beta chain was found in a study of Ad26.COV2.S vaccination and SARS-CoV-2 variants. Here immunoSEQ multiplex PCR was the method, and the copy in TCRdb shows in-frame clones only, minus some. The sample has roughly 300,000 clones; around nine tenths are singletons. This clone was detected a few times. The germline V gene encodes CDR1 SGHDT and CDR2 YYEEEE. The length of the CDR3 is 13 residues. With 0 bases removed from V and 3 bases from J, the gap between germline ends came to 7 bases. The treatment was: 15 to 20 received Ad26.COV2.S at low or high dose, single or two shots; about 5 received placebo; per-sample allocation not given. Day 63 after the first injection of vaccine or placebo was the sampling time.

The receptor's source is a person between 18 and 59 years old who received the Ad26.COV2.S COVID-19 vaccine or a placebo. This chain joins TRBV5-6 and TRBJ2-7; D remains ambiguous. The sample here was peripheral blood, taken in a trial of Ad26.COV2.S vaccine versus placebo. For the CDR3, the DNA is TGTGCCAGCAGCTTGGTTACAGTCTACGAGCAGTACTTC. Translated, it gives CASSLVTVYEQYF.